This T cell receptor (beta chain) was sequenced in a study of T cells in localized non-small cell lung cancer. Here immunoSEQ multiplex PCR was the method, and the copy in TCRdb shows in-frame clones only, minus some. The sample shows about 5,600 clones, 25% to 35% of them seen only once. This clone appeared a few times. Germline-derived CDR1 and CDR2 are MNHGY and SAAAGT. This CDR3 has 14 residues. V lost 5 bases to trimming and J lost 2 bases, with 12 bases between them. The V and J genes are TRBV6-8 and TRBJ2-5; D is perhaps TRBD2 (6 bases). The sequenced sample was lung tumor tissue, obtained before any cancer treatment. This clonotype was sampled from a female donor aged 60 or older with stage I lung adenocarcinoma. The CDR3 DNA follows: TGTGCCAGCAGTGAGGGGAGCGGGCAAGAGACCCAGTACTTC. It is translated as CASSEGSGQETQYF.